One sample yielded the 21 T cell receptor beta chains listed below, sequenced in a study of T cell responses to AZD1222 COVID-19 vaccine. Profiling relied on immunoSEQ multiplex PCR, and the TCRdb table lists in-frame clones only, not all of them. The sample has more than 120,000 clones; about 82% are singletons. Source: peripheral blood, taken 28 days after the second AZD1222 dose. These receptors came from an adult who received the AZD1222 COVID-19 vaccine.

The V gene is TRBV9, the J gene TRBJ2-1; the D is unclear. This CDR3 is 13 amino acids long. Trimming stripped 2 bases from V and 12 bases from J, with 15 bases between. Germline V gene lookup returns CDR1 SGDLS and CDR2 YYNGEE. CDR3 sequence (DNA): TGTGCCAGCAGCGTCAACGATAAGGTTGGGCAGTTCTTC. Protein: CASSVNDKVGQFF.

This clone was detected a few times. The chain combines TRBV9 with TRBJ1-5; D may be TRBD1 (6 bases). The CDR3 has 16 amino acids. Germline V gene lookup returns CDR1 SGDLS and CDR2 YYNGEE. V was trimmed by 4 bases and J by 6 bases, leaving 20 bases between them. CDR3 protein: CASSPASGGWGQPQHF. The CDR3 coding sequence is TGTGCCAGCAGCCCCGCGTCGGGGGGCTGGGGTCAGCCCCAGCATTTT.

Here the CDR3 DNA reads TGTGCCAGCAGCGGGTCAATTAATCAGCCCCAGCATTTT. Translated: CASSGSINQPQHF. This chain uses TRBV7-2 with TRBJ1-5; D unclear. Germline V gene sequence: CDR1 SGHTA, CDR2 FQGNSA. Trimming took 5 bases from V and 4 from J, leaving 9 bases between them. The CDR3 is 13 residues long. The full variable domain, in which reference TRBV7-2 and TRBJ1-5 provide the parts outside the CDR3, is GAGVSQSPSNKVTEKGKDVELRCDPISGHTALYWYRQSLGQGLEFLIYFQGNSAPDKSGLPSDRFSAERTGGSVSTLTIQRTQQEDSAVYLCASSGSINQPQHFGDGTRLSIL.

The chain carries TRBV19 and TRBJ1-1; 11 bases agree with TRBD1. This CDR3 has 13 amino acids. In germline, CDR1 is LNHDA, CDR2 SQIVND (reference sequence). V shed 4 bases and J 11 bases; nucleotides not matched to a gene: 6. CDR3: CASSTGTGGDAFF. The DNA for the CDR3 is TGTGCCAGTAGTACAGGGACAGGGGGAGATGCTTTCTTT.

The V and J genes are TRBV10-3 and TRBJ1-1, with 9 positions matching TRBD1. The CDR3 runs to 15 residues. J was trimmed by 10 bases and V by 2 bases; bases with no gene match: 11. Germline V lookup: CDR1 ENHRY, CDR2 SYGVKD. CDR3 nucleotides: TGTGCCATCAGTGAGCCGGGGACAGGGAAAGGAGGAGCTTTCTTT. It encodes CAISEPGTGKGGAFF.

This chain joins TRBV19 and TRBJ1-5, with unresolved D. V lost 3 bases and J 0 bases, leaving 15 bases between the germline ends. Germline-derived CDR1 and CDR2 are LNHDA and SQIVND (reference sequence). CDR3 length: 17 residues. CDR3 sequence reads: CASSMGGWRYSNQPQHF. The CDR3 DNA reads TGTGCCAGTAGTATGGGAGGGTGGCGTTATAGCAATCAGCCCCAGCATTTT.

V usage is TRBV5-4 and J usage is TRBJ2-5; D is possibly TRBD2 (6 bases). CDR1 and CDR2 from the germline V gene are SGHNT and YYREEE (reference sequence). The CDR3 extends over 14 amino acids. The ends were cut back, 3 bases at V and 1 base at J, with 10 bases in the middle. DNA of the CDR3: TGTGCCAGCAGCTATGGGGACTTCCAAGAGACCCAGTACTTC. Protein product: CASSYGDFQETQYF. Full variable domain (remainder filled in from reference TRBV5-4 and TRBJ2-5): ETGVTQSPTHLIKTRGQQVTLRCSSQSGHNTVSWYQQALGQGPQFIFQYYREEENGRGNFPPRFSGLQFPNYSSELNVNALELDDSALYLCASSYGDFQETQYFGPGTRLLVL.

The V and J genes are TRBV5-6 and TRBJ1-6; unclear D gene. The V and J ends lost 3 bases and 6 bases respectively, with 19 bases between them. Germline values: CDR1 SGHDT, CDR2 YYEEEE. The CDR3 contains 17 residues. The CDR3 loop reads CASSSLWRLAPNSPLHF. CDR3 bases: TGTGCCAGCAGCTCCCTTTGGCGCTTGGCCCCTAATTCACCCCTCCACTTT.

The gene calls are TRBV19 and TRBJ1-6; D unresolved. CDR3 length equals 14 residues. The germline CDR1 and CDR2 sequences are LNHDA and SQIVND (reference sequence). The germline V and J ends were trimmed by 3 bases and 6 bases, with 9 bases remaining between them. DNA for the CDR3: TGTGCCAGTAGTATGGGTTGGGGTAATTCACCCCTCCACTTT. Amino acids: CASSMGWGNSPLHF.

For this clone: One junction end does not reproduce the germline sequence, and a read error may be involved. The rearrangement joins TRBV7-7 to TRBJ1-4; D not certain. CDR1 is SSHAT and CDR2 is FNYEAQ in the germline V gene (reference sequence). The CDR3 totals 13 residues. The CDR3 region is CASSRSSNEKLFF. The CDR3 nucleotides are TGTGCTAGCAGCCGCAGCTCAAATGAAAAACTGTTTTTT.

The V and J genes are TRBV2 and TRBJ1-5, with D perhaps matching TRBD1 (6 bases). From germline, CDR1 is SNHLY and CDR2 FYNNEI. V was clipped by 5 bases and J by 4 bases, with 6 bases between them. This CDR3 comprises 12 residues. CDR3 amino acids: CASSTGNQPQHF. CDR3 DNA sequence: TGTGCCAGCAGTACAGGGAATCAGCCCCAGCATTTT.

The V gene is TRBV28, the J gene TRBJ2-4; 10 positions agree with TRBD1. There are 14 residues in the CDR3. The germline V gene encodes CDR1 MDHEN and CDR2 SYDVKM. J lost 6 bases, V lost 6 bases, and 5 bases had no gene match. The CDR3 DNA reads TGTGCCAGCAGCCAGACAGGGGGCGGAAACATTCAGTACTTC. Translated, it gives CASSQTGGGNIQYF.

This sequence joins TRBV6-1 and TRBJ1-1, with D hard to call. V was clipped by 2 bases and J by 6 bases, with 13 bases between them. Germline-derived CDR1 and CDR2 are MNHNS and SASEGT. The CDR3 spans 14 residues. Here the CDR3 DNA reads TGTGCCAGCAGTGAATACCCGGGGAGCGCTGAAGCTTTCTTT. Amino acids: CASSEYPGSAEAFF.

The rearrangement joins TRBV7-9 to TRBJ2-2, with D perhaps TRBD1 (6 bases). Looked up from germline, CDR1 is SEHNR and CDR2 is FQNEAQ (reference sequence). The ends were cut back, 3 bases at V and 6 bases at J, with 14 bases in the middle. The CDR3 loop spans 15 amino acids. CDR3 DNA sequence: TGTGCCAGCAGCTTGGGTCCACAGGGTGCCGGGGAGCTGTTTTTT. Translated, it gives CASSLGPQGAGELFF.

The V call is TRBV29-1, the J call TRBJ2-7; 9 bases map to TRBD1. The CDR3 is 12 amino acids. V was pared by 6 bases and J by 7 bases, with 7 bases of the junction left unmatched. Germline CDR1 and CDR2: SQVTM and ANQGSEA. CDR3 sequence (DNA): TGCAGCGTCGGACAGGGGCGCGGTGAGCAGTACTTC. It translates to CSVGQGRGEQYF.

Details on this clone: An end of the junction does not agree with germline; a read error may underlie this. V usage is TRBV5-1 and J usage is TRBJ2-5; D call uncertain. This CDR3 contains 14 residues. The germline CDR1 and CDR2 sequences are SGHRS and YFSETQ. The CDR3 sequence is CASNLMSSEETQYF. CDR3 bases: TGCGCCAGCAACTTGATGAGCTCGGAAGAGACCCAGTACTTC. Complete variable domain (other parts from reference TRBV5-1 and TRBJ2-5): KAGVTQTPRYLIKTRGQQVTLSCSPISGHRSVSWYQQTPGQGLQFLFEYFSETQRNKGNFPGRFSGRQFSNSRSEMNVSTLELGDSALYLCASNLMSSEETQYFGPGTRLLVL.

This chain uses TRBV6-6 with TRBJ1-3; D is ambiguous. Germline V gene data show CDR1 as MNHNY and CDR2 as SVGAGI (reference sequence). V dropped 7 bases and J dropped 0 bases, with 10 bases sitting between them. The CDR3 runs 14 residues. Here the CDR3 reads CASTPGYSGNTIYF. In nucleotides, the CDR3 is TGTGCCAGCACCCCCGGATACTCTGGAAACACCATATATTTT.

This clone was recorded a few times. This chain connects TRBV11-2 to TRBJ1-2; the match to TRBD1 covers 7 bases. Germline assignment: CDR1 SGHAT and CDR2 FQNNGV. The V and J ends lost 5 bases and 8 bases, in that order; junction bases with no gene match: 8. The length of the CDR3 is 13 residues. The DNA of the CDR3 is TGTGCCAGCAGCACGACAGGGTTTATAGGCTACACCTTC. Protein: CASSTTGFIGYTF.

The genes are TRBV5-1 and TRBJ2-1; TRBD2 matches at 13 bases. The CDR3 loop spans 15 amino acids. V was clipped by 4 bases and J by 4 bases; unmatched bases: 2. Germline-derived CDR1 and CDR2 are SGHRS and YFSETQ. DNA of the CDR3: TGCGCCAGCAGCGTGACTAGCGGGGGGTACAATGAGCAGTTCTTC. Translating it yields CASSVTSGGYNEQFF.

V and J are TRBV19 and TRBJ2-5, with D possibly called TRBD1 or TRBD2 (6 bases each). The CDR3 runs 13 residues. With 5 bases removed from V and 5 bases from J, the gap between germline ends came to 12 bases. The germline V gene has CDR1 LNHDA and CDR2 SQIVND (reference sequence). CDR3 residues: CASSPLGGETQYF. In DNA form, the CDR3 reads TGTGCCAGTAGTCCCCTCGGGGGCGAGACCCAGTACTTC.

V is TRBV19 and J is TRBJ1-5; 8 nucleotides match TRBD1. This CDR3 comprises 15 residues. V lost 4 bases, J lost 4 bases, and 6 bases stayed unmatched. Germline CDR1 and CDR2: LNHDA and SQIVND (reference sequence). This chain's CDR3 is CASSTAGTGNQPQHF. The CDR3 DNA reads TGTGCCAGTAGTACAGCCGGGACAGGAAATCAGCCCCAGCATTTT.